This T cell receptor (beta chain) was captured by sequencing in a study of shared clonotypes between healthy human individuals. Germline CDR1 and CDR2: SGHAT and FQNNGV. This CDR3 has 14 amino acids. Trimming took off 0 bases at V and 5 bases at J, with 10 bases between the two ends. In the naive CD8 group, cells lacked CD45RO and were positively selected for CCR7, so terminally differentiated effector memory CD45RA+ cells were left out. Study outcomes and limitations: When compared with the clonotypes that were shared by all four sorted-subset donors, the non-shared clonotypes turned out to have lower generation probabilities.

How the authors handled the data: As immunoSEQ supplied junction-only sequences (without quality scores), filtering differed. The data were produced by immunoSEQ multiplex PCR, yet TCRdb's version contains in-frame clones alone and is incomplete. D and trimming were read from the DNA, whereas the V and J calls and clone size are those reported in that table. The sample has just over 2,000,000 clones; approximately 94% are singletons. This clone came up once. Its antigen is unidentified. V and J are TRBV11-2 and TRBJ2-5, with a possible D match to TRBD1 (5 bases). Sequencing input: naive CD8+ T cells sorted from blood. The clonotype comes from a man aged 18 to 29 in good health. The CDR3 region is CASSLDRRVETQYF. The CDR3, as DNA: TGTGCCAGCAGCTTAGATCGCAGGGTGGAGACCCAGTACTTC.